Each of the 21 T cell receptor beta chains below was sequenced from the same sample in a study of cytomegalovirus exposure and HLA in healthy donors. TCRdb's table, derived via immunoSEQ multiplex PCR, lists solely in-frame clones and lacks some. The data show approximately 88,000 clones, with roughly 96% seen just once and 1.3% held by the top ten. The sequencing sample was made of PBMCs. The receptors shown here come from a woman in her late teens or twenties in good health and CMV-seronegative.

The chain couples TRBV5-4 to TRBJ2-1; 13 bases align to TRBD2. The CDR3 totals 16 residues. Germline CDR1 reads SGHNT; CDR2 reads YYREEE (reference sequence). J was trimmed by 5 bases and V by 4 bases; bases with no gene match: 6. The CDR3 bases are TGTGCCAGCAGCCCACCGGGACTAGCGGGGAACAATGAGCAGTTCTTC. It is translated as CASSPPGLAGNNEQFF.

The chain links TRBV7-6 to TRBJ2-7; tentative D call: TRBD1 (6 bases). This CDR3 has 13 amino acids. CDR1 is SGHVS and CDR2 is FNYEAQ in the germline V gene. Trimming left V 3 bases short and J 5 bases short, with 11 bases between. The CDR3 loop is CASSFTGMDEQYF. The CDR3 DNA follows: TGTGCCAGCAGCTTCACAGGGATGGACGAGCAGTACTTC.

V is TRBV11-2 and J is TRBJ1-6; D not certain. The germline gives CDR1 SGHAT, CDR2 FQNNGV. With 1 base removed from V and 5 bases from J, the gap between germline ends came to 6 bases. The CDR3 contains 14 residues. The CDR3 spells CASSLGQDNSPLHF. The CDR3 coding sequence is TGTGCCAGCAGCTTAGGGCAGGATAATTCACCCCTCCACTTT.

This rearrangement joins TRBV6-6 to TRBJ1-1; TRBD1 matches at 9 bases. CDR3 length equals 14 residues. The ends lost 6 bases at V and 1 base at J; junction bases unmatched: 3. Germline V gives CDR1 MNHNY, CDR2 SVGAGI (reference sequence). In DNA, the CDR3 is TGTGCCAGCAGCGCGACAGGGGGGAACACTGAAGCTTTCTTT. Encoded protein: CASSATGGNTEAFF.

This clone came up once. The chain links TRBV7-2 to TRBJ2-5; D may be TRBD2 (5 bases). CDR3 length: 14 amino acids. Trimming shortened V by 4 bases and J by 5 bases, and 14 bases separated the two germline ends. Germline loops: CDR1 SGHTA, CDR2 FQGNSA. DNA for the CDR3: TGTGCCAGCAGCTCAAGGGCCGGGGTGGAGACCCAGTACTTC. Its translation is CASSSRAGVETQYF.

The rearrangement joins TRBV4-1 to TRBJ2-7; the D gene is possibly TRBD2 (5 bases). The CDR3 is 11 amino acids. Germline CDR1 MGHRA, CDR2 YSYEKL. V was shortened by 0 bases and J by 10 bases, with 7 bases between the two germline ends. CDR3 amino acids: CASSQDTGQYF. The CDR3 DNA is TGCGCCAGCAGCCAAGATACGGGACAGTACTTC.

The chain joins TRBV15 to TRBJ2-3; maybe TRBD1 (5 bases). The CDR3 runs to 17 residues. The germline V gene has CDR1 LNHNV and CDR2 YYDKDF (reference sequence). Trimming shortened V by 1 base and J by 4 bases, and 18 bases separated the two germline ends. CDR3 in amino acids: CATSRGKAGSLADTQYF. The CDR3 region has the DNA TGTGCCACCAGCAGAGGCAAGGCAGGGTCTCTTGCAGATACGCAGTATTTT.

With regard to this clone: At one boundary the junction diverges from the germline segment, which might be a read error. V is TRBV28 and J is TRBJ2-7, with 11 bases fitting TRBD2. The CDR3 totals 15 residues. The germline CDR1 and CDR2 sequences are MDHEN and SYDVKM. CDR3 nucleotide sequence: TGTGCCAGCATCCCTGCCGGGACTAGCGGATACGCGCAGTACTTC. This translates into CASIPAGTSGYAQYF.

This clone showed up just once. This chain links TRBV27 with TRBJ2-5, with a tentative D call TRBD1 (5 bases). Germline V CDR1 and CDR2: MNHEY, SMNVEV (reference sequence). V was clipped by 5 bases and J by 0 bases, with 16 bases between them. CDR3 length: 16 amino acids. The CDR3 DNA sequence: TGTGCCAGCAGTCAGGGAACCTATACGTACCAAGAGACCCAGTACTTC. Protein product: CASSQGTYTYQETQYF.

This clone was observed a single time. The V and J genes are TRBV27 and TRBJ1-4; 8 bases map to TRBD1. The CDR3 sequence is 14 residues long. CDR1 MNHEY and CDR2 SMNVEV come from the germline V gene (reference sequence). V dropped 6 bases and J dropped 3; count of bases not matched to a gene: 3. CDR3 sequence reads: CASRTGGANEKLFF. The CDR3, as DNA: TGTGCCAGCAGAACAGGGGGAGCTAATGAAAAACTGTTTTTT. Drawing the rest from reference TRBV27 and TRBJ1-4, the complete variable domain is EAQVTQNPRYLITVTGKKLTVTCSQNMNHEYMSWYRQDPGLGLRQIYYSMNVEVTDKGDVPEGYKVSRKEKRNFPLILESPSPNQTSLYFCASRTGGANEKLFFGSGTQLSVL.

As DNA, the CDR3 is TGTGCCAGCTCACCAGGTGCGGACAGTGAAAAACTGTTTTTT. Translated, it gives CASSPGADSEKLFF. The chain carries TRBV18 and TRBJ1-4, with D possibly TRBD1 on 6 matching bases. The CDR3 runs 14 residues. Germline loops: CDR1 KGHSH, CDR2 LQKENI. V shed 2 bases and J shed 7 bases, with 11 bases lying between them.

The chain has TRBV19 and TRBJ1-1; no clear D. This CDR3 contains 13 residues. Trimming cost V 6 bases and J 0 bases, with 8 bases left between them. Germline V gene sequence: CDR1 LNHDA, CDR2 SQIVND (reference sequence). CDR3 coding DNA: TGTGCCAGTAGACAGACCATGAACACTGAAGCTTTCTTT. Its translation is CASRQTMNTEAFF.

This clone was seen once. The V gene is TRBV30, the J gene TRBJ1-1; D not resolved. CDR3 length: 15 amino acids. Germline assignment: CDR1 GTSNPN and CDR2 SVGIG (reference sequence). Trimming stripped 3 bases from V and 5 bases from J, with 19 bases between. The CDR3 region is CAWSPTSFSGTEAFF. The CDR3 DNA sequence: TGTGCCTGGAGCCCTACCTCCTTTTCTGGTACTGAAGCTTTCTTT.

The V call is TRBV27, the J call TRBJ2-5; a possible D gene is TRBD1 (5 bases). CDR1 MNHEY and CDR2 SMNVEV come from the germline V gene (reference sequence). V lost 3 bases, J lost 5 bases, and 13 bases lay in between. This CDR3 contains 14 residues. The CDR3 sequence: CASSFRRGRETQYF. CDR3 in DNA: TGTGCCAGCAGTTTTCGTAGGGGCCGGGAGACCCAGTACTTC.

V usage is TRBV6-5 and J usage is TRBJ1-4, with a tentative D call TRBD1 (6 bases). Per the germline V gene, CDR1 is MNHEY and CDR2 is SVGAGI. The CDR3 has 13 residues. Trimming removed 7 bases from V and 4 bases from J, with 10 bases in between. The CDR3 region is CASTDSLNEKLFF. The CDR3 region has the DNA TGTGCCAGCACGGACAGTCTTAATGAAAAACTGTTTTTT.

CDR3 protein: CTPYRGGRYEQYF. The CDR3 region has the DNA TGCACGCCCTACCGGGGAGGGAGATACGAGCAGTACTTC. The gene calls are TRBV1 and TRBJ2-7; TRBD2, the table's D call, was not compared with the DNA. TRBV1 is flagged as a pseudogene. The CDR3 consists of 13 residues.

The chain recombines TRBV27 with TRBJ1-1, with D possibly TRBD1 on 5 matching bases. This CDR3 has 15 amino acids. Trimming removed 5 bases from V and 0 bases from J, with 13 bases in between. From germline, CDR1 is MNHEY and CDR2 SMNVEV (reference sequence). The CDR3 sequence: CASSTPEGMNTEAFF. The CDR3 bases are TGTGCCAGCAGTACCCCGGAGGGGATGAACACTGAAGCTTTCTTT.

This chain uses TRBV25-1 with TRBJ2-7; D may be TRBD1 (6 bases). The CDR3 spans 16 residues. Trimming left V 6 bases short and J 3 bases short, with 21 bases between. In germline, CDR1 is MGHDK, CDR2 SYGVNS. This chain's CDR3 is CASRVAGAAGFYEQYF. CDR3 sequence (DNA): TGTGCCAGCAGGGTGGCAGGGGCTGCGGGCTTCTACGAGCAGTACTTC.

CDR3 protein: CASSFQPGYIQYF. CDR3 nucleotides: TGTGCCAGCAGTTTTCAGCCGGGTTACATTCAGTACTTC. The V and J genes are TRBV28 and TRBJ2-4; unclear D gene. The germline CDR1 and CDR2 sequences are MDHEN and SYDVKM. Trimming removed 3 bases at V and 8 bases at J, with 11 bases between. The CDR3 is 13 amino acids.

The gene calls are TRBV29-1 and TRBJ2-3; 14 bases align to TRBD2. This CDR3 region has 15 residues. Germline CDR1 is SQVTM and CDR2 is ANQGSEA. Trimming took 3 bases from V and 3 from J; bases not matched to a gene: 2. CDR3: CSVDGTSGSTDTQYF. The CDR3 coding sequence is TGCAGCGTTGACGGGACTAGCGGGAGTACAGATACGCAGTATTTT.

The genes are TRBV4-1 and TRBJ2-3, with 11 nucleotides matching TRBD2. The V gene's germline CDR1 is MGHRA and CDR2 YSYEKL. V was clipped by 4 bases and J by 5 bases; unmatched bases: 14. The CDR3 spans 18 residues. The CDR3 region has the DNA TGCGCCAGCAGCCGCGTTACTAGCGGGAGAAGGGAGGGAGATACGCAGTATTTT. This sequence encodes CASSRVTSGRREGDTQYF.